Each of the 7 T cell receptor beta chains below was sequenced from the same sample in a study of control samples from healthy donors and cancer patients. TCRdb's table, derived via immunoSEQ multiplex PCR, lists solely in-frame clones and lacks some. The table shows under 200,000 clones, with approximately 90% occurring only once. Material for sequencing was blood. These receptors were collected from a woman in her 30s in good health.

The rearrangement joins TRBV7-2 to TRBJ2-2; 14 nucleotides line up with TRBD2. Germline trimming cut 5 bases from V and 3 bases from J; bases unmatched to any gene: 8. The length of the CDR3 is 18 residues. In germline, CDR1 is SGHTA, CDR2 FQGNSA. CDR3 in DNA: TGTGCCAGCAGCCCCGGGACTAGCGGGAGCTTCTACACCGGGGAGCTGTTTTTT. Protein: CASSPGTSGSFYTGELFF.

The chain links TRBV5-4 to TRBJ2-1; the D gene could be TRBD1 or TRBD2 (6 bases each). V shed 3 bases and J shed 10 bases, with 20 bases lying between them. There are 15 residues in the CDR3. Germline V gene data show CDR1 as SGHNT and CDR2 as YYREEE (reference sequence). In DNA form, the CDR3 reads TGTGCCAGCAGCTGGGGTACCACCAGAGGGGGGGAGCAGTTCTTC. Its protein is CASSWGTTRGGEQFF.

The chain links TRBV28 to TRBJ1-2, with D maybe TRBD1 (6 bases). Trimming shortened V by 5 bases and J by 3 bases, and 10 bases separated the two germline ends. Per the germline V gene, CDR1 is MDHEN and CDR2 is SYDVKM. This CDR3 is 13 amino acids long. The CDR3 bases are TGTGCCAGCAGTCCGGACAGCTACTATGGCTACACCTTC. It codes for CASSPDSYYGYTF.

The chain employs TRBV28 and TRBJ2-3; D may be TRBD2 (5 bases). V was trimmed by 3 bases and J by 1 base, leaving 8 bases between them. The CDR3 consists of 14 residues. Germline CDR1 is MDHEN and CDR2 is SYDVKM. DNA for the CDR3: TGTGCCAGCAGTTTCGGGGTCCGCACAGATACGCAGTATTTT. Amino acid sequence: CASSFGVRTDTQYF.

CDR3 in DNA: TGTGCCAGTAGTATTTTCGGGCTGCTAGGGGAAAACATTCAGTACTTC. Its protein is CASSIFGLLGENIQYF. The chain links TRBV19 to TRBJ2-4; the D gene is possibly TRBD1 (5 bases). V was trimmed by 3 bases and J by 5 bases, leaving 17 bases between them. The CDR3 is 16 amino acids. Germline V lookup: CDR1 LNHDA, CDR2 SQIVND (reference sequence).

The genes are TRBV6-2 or TRBV6-3 and TRBJ1-1; no definite D call. The germline V gene has CDR1 MNHEY and CDR2 SVGEGT. Trimming removed 0 bases at V and 4 bases at J, with 9 bases between. The CDR3 contains 14 residues. CDR3 nucleotides: TGTGCCAGCAGTTACTCCGGCCCCGGCACTGAAGCTTTCTTT. It yields the protein CASSYSGPGTEAFF.

The CDR3 sequence is CASGRTYNEQFF. CDR3 DNA: TGTGCCAGCGGGAGGACCTACAATGAGCAGTTCTTC. The chain carries TRBV5-4 and TRBJ2-1; the D gene is possibly TRBD2 (6 bases). V was trimmed by 7 bases and J by 2 bases, leaving 7 bases between them. This CDR3 spans 12 amino acids. Germline CDR1 is SGHNT and CDR2 is YYREEE (reference sequence).